The 21 T cell receptor beta chains given below trace back to one sample, sequenced in a study of T cells expressing NK-cell markers (dated by TCRdb to the early 2020s). Receptor libraries were prepared by 5' RACE. This sample was sequenced with an Illumina HiSeq 2000. TCRdb reprocessed the sequencing reads and holds a single record per CDR3 protein sequence, with no DNA. The table for this sample lists about 110,000 distinct CDR3 sequences. The ten largest clones represent 15% to 20% of the sample. Sequencing was carried out using blood T cells: a sorted CD56 or NKG2C T cell subset, CD4+ or CD8+ T cells, or bulk PBMC T cells (not recorded which). The source is a woman between 18 and 75 years old in good health.

V and J are TRBV12-3 or TRBV12-4 and TRBJ2-3. This CDR3 is 14 amino acids long. The CDR3 region is CASSLSALTDTQYF.

The chain links TRBV28 to TRBJ2-7. This CDR3 has 11 residues. Per germline, CDR1 MDHEN and CDR2 SYDVKM. The CDR3 sequence is CASSSLYEQYF.

This chain connects TRBV20-1 to TRBJ2-7. CDR3 length: 13 amino acids. Germline CDR1 reads DFQATT; CDR2 reads SNEGSKA (reference sequence). The CDR3 spells CSASGDISSEQYF.

The chain couples TRBV7-6 to TRBJ2-5; TCRdb returns TRBD1, unconfirmable since there is no DNA. The CDR3 runs to 14 residues. Germline assignment: CDR1 SGHVS and CDR2 FNYEAQ. CDR3 residues: CASSLGPPGGTQYF.

The chain is built from TRBV20-1 and TRBJ2-7. The CDR3 sequence is 12 residues long. Looked up from germline, CDR1 is DFQATT and CDR2 is SNEGSKA (reference sequence). The CDR3 loop is CSARTQSYEQYF.

The chain employs TRBV6-1 and TRBJ1-2; lacking DNA, the TRBD1 call made by TCRdb goes unchecked. The CDR3 consists of 14 residues. Germline-derived CDR1 and CDR2 are MNHNS and SASEGT. The CDR3 sequence is CASSELGGGDGYTF.

The rearrangement links TRBV12-3 or TRBV12-4 to TRBJ2-1; as DNA is missing, the TRBD1 call by TCRdb cannot be tested. The CDR3 runs 14 residues. The chain's CDR3 is CATTRGGSYNEQFF.

The chain carries TRBV20-1 and TRBJ2-3; TCRdb's D call, TRBD2, is unchecked because there is no DNA. Germline loops: CDR1 DFQATT, CDR2 SNEGSKA (reference sequence). The CDR3 loop spans 14 amino acids. The CDR3 loop is CSAGTGGLWDTQYF.

This chain uses TRBV11-1 with TRBJ2-1; TCRdb's D call of TRBD1 is untestable without DNA. The CDR3 contains 13 residues. The germline CDR1 and CDR2 sequences are SGHAT and FQDESV (reference sequence). The CDR3 sequence is CASSSTGDNEQFF.

The chain is built from TRBV7-8 and TRBJ2-5; no DNA is available, so the TRBD2 call from TCRdb remains unchecked. The CDR3 sequence is 18 residues long. The germline V gene encodes CDR1 SGHVS and CDR2 FQNEAQ. CDR3 loop: CASSLTPLWQGLQETQYF.

CDR3 region: CASRMTGSSYNEQFF. The chain uses TRBV19 and TRBJ2-1; TCRdb's D call of TRBD1 is untestable without DNA. This CDR3 contains 15 residues. The V gene's germline CDR1 is LNHDA and CDR2 SQIVND (reference sequence).

The CDR3 loop is CAWGQGLDTEAFF. The chain joins TRBV30 to TRBJ1-1; with no DNA, the TCRdb D assignment of TRBD1 cannot be verified. CDR3 length equals 13 residues. The germline V gene encodes CDR1 GTSNPN and CDR2 SVGIG (reference sequence).

The rearrangement joins TRBV27 to TRBJ1-6; TCRdb picks TRBD1, but there is no DNA to check that call. This CDR3 is 18 amino acids long. CDR1 is MNHEY and CDR2 is SMNVEV in the germline V gene (reference sequence). The CDR3 sequence is CASSLGTGDRSYNSPLHF.

The chain has TRBV10-3 and TRBJ2-2; no DNA is available, so the TRBD1 call from TCRdb remains unchecked. In germline, CDR1 is ENHRY, CDR2 SYGVKD. The CDR3 has 14 amino acids. CDR3 residues: CAISSTGRAGELFF.

The chain joins TRBV20-1 to TRBJ2-1. This CDR3 spans 14 amino acids. CDR1 and CDR2 (germline): DFQATT, SNEGSKA (reference sequence). CDR3 loop: CSARGRSADNEQFF.

The chain's CDR3 is CASSTPSGGTEETQYF. V gene TRBV12-3 or TRBV12-4 combines with J gene TRBJ2-5; TCRdb lists TRBD2, though no DNA is available to test this call. This CDR3 spans 16 amino acids.

Here the CDR3 reads CSVRTGASTDTQYF. The chain uses TRBV29-1 and TRBJ2-3; TCRdb lists TRBD1, though no DNA is available to test this call. Germline assignment: CDR1 SQVTM and CDR2 ANQGSEA. This CDR3 comprises 14 residues.

The V call is TRBV7-8, the J call TRBJ2-2. Per the germline V gene, CDR1 is SGHVS and CDR2 is FQNEAQ. The CDR3 extends over 14 amino acids. The CDR3 is CASSLPVLAGELFF.

V usage is TRBV13 and J usage is TRBJ1-1; TCRdb names TRBD1, which stays unverified in the absence of DNA. This CDR3 is built from 16 residues. Germline CDR1 is PRHDT and CDR2 is FYEKMQ (reference sequence). Here the CDR3 reads CASSALPGQGVTEAFF.

The gene calls are TRBV2 and TRBJ2-2; checking the TCRdb D call of TRBD2 is not possible without DNA. The CDR3 is 15 residues long. The germline V gene has CDR1 SNHLY and CDR2 FYNNEI. CDR3 sequence reads: CASSEGATAPGELFF.

This chain uses TRBV7-3 with TRBJ2-7. Germline lookup yields CDR1 SGHTA and CDR2 FQGTGA. The CDR3 covers 13 residues. The CDR3 loop reads CASSPQDSYEQYF.